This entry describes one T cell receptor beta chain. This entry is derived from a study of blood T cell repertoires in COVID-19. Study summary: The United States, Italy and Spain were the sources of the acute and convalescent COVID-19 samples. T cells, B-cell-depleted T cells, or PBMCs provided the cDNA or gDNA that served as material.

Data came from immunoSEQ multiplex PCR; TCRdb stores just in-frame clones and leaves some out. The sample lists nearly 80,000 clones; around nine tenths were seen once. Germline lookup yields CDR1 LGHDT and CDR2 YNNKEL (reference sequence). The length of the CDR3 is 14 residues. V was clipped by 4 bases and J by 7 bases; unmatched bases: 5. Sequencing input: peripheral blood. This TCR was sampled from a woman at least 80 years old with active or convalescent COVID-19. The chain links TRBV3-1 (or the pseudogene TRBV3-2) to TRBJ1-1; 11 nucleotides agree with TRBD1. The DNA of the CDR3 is TGTGCCAGCAGCCTCCAAGGGACAGGGGGTGAAGCTTTCTTT. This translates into CASSLQGTGGEAFF.